One T cell receptor (beta chain) is described in this entry. No cognate antigen has been identified for it. Base-call qualities are not available, and no considerably larger clone is one nucleotide away. The source of the sample is a study of blood T cells in healthy people across ages (dated by TCRdb to between 2015 and 2017). For the study in its entirety: In model experiments, roughly one uniquely barcoded TCR beta cDNA molecule per two T cells was captured by template switching. Age-related changes in TCR beta repertoire diversity were measured in the study by deep sequencing normalized with unique cDNA molecular identifiers. The donors were divided into four age groups: young (average around 15 years), middle-aged (approximately 39), aged (62) and long-lived (82). Donors of different ages were randomly distributed across sequencing lanes to avoid experimental bias. For two donors (one aged 18 to 29 and one aged 80 or older), the study analyzed two additional independent replicas of 1 million unique cDNA reads from the same blood draw. Here is what the overall study found, with its caveats: Because profiling used bulk unsorted PBMCs, naive and antigen-experienced compartments could not be compared conclusively. As age increased, observed TCR beta diversity per million T cells dropped in a roughly linear way, and a significant reduction was already evident by age 40. Estimates of total diversity based on one million sequenced T cells were considered lower bounds and underestimates. The CMV infection status of donors was not known, potentially confounding age-related changes in expanded clonotypes. Observed TCR beta diversity correlated strongly with the percentage of naive T cells measured by flow cytometry. The long-lived group showed more naive CD4+ T cells, fewer expanded clones and increased TCR diversity than the aged group, suggesting age selection.

The germline ends are 8 bases apart after V is trimmed by 0 bases and J by 6 bases. The CDR3 sequence holds 13 residues, the cysteine and phenylalanine included. Of all the DNA, just the CDR3 is kept, 39 bases in frame from base 1. CDR1 and CDR2 (LGHNA, YSLEER) derive from the germline V gene. Systemically healthy Caucasian individuals from Russia, 39 in total and aged roughly 6 to 100 years, were included as donors. Each donor gave about 9.8 milliliters of peripheral blood, drawn into EDTA-treated Vacutainer tubes. Ficoll-Paque density-gradient centrifugation was used to isolate PBMCs, with at least 6 million obtained per sample. Total RNA was extracted from PBMCs with Trizol reagent, with at least 5.5 micrograms obtained per sample. The percentages of naive CD45RAhigh/CD27high T cells were determined by flow cytometry on a PBMC aliquot from every donor. The library was built by means of 5' RACE. The sequencing machine was an Illumina HiSeq 2500. The second PCR ran for roughly 7 to 11 cycles and used a J-beta primer mix along with a sample-barcoded 5' primer. A template-switch 5' adaptor carrying 12 random nucleotides introduced a unique molecular identifier onto each TCR beta cDNA molecule. Each sample yielded at least 2.5 million CDR3-containing paired-end reads. First-strand cDNA synthesis was performed from all RNA using the Mint cDNA synthesis kit, with priming by a TRBC-specific oligonucleotide. Following uracil-DNA glycosylase treatment, a first 18-cycle PCR with universal primers M1SS and BC2_uni_R was performed on all cDNA. The original methods were these. For normalization, 1 million high-quality reads were randomly selected from each sample, with every read carrying a distinct molecular identifier. Reads with shared molecular identifiers were discarded instead of being binned into consensus sequences. MiTCR, run with a Q25 quality threshold and the strictest error-elimination algorithm, handled CDR3 identification, clonotype clustering and error correction. A nonparametric unseen species model with Euler transformation was used to estimate a lower bound on total TCR beta diversity. Starting from the raw public reads, TCRdb applied fastp trimming at Q25, assembled clones with MiXCR and retained in-frame beta chains. Merged by CDR3 protein, the rows form single entries marked with the most common genes and DNA. The V and J calls, along with clone size, are taken from TCRdb and not from the paper's own processing. The sample data list about 600,000 distinct CDR3 sequences, and around half of these were observed just once. The ten biggest clones cover under 30% of the sample.

Sequenced input: blood. Recombination linked TRBV4-3 to TRBJ1-2; tentative D gene TRBD1, with 5 bases matching. The sequence came from a man of 80 years or more in good health. The CDR3 amino acid sequence is: CASSQEGTDGYTF. Read as DNA, the sequence is TGCGCCAGCAGCCAAGAGGGGACTGATGGCTACACCTTC.